The present T cell receptor beta chain was sequenced within a study of CD8+ T cells in alopecia areata. The wider study: Percent of scalp involved defined treated patients' severity scores. Study-level points and caveats: Tofacitinib did not eliminate many expanded lesional clones from scalp or blood. Lesional tissue from the scalp (especially in alopecia totalis/universalis) showed higher clonality than normal scalp.

Treatment defined: oral pan-JAK inhibitor, 5-10 mg twice daily. The germline V gene encodes CDR1 MNHEY and CDR2 SMNVEV (reference sequence). CDR3 length: 14 residues. The V end lost 5 bases, the J end lost 2 bases, and 13 bases lay between the germline ends. Worth noting for this clone: What it binds is not known.

Extracted RNA was reverse transcribed, and the resulting cDNA served as sequencing template. Clones were sequenced by immunoSEQ multiplex PCR, and TCRdb holds only the in-frame ones, with some missing. The top ten hold roughly 2.6% of the sample, which has about 210,000 clones, less than 50% seen once. J is TRBJ2-7 and V is TRBV27; possibly TRBD1 for D (6 bases). The sample here was CD4+ T cells sorted from blood, taken around week 36, from a patient treated with tofacitinib. The TCR comes from a human donor with alopecia areata. The CDR3 nucleotides read TGTGCCAGCAGTCTCCGACAGGAGGCCTACGAGCAGTACTTC. Translated: CASSLRQEAYEQYF.